The clone carrying this T cell receptor (beta chain) was recorded a few times. The entry originates in a study of blood T cells in healthy people across ages. Germline V lookup: CDR1 ENHRY, CDR2 SYGVKD. This CDR3 region has 12 residues. Deletions cut 6 bases from V and 9 bases from J, with 12 bases between. Primers used in a second PCR of about 6 to 11 cycles were a sample-barcoded 5' primer and a J-beta primer mix. TCRdb fed the 5' RACE reads into MiXCR, producing one record per CDR3 protein. This table has fewer than 2 million distinct CDR3 sequences, approximately 39% appearing once. The clonotype comes from a human donor in good health. The V call is TRBV10-3, the J call TRBJ2-1; tentatively, D is TRBD2 (5 bases). Specimen: blood. The CDR3 reads CAIRLELGEQFF. Written as DNA, the CDR3 is TGTGCCATCAGGCTAGAACTAGGTGAGCAGTTCTTC.